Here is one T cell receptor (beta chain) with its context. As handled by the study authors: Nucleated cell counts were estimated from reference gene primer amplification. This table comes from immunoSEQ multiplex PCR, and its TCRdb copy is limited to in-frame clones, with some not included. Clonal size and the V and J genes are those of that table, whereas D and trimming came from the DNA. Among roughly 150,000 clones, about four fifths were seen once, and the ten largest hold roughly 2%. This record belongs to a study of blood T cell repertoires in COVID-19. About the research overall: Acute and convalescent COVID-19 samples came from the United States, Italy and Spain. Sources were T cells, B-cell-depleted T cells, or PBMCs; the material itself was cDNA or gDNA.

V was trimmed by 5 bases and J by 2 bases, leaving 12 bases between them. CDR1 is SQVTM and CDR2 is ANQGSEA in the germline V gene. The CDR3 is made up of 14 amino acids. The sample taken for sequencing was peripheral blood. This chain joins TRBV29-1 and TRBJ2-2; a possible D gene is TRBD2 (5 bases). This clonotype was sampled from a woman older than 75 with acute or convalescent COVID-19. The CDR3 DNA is TGCAGCGTTTCCGGGGATTTTAACACCGGGGAGCTGTTTTTT. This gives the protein CSVSGDFNTGELFF.